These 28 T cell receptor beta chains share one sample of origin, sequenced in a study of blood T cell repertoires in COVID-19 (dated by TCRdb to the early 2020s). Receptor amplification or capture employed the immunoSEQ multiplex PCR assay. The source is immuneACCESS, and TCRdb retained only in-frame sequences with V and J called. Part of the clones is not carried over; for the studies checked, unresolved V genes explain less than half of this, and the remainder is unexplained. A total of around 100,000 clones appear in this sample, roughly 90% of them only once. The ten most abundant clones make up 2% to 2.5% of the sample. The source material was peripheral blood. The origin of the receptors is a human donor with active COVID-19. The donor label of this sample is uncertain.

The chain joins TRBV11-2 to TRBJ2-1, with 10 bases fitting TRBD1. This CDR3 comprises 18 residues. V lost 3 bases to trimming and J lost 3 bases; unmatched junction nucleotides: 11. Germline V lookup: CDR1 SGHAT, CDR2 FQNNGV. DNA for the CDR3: TGTGCCAGCAGCTTGGGGACAGGGGACTACGGGGGCTACAATGAGCAGTTCTTC. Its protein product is CASSLGTGDYGGYNEQFF.

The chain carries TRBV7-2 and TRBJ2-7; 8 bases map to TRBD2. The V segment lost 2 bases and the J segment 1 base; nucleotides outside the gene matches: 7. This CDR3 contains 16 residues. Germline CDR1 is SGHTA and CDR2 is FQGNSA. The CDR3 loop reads CASSLSGGVPSYEQYF. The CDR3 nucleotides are TGTGCCAGCAGCTTATCGGGGGGGGTACCTTCCTACGAGCAGTACTTC.

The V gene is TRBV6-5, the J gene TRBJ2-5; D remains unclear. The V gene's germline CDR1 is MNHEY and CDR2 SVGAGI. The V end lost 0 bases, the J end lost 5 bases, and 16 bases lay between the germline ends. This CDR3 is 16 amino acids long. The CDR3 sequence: CASSYSPGIDAETQYF. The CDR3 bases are TGTGCCAGCAGTTACTCTCCAGGAATAGATGCGGAGACCCAGTACTTC.

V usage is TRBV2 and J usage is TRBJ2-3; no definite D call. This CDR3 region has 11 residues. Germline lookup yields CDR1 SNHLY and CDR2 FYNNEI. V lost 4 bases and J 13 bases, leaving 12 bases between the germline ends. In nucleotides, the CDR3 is TGTGCCAGCAGTGTTAGCTGGCGAGAGTATTTT. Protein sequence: CASSVSWREYF.

This chain's CDR3 is CASSAGTEAFF. The CDR3 DNA is TGTGCCAGCAGCGCAGGCACTGAAGCTTTCTTT. This sequence joins TRBV5-6 and TRBJ1-1; D is uncertain. Trimming took off 4 bases at V and 4 bases at J, with 5 bases between the two ends. Per germline, CDR1 SGHDT and CDR2 YYEEEE. This CDR3 is 11 amino acids long.

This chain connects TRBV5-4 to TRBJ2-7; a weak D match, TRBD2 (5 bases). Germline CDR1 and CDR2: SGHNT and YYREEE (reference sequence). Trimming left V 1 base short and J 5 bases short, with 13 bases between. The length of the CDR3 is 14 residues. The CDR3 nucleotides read TGTGCCAGCAGCTTGCGGGAACCCCTGGACGAGCAGTACTTC. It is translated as CASSLREPLDEQYF.

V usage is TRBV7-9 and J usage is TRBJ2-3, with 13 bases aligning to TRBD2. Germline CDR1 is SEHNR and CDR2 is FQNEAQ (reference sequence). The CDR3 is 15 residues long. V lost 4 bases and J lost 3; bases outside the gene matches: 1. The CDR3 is CASSSGLAGTDTQYF. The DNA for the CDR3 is TGTGCCAGCAGCTCGGGACTAGCGGGGACAGATACGCAGTATTTT.

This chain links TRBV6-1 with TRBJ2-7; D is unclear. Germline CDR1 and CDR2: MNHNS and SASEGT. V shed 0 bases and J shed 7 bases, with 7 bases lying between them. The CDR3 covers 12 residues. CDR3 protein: CASSEAAGEQYF. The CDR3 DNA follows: TGTGCCAGCAGTGAAGCGGCCGGGGAGCAGTACTTC.

The CDR3 spells CASRHLTGQDQPQHF. CDR3 DNA: TGTGCCAGCAGGCACCTGACAGGGCAAGATCAGCCCCAGCATTTT. J is TRBJ1-5 and V is TRBV6-5; TRBD1 matches at 7 bases. V dropped 6 bases and J dropped 5; count of bases not matched to a gene: 10. The CDR3 runs to 15 residues. The V gene's germline CDR1 is MNHEY and CDR2 SVGAGI.

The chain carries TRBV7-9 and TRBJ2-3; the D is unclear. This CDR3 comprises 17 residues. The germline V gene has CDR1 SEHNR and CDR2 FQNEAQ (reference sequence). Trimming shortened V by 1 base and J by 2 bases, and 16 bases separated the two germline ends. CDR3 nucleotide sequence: TGTGCCAGCAGCTTAGTAGGTCGAACGCTAGACACAGATACGCAGTATTTT. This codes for CASSLVGRTLDTDTQYF.

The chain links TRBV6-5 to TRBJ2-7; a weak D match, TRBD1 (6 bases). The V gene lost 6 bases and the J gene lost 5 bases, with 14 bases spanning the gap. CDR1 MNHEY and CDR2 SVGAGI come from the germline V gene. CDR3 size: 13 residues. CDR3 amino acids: CASSIQGVDEQYF. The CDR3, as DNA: TGTGCCAGCAGCATACAGGGAGTGGACGAGCAGTACTTC.

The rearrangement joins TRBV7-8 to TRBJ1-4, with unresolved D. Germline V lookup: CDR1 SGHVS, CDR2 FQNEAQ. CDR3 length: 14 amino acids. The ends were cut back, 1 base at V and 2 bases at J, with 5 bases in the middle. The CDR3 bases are TGTGCCAGCAGCTTAGAACGGACTAATGAAAAACTGTTTTTT. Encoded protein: CASSLERTNEKLFF.

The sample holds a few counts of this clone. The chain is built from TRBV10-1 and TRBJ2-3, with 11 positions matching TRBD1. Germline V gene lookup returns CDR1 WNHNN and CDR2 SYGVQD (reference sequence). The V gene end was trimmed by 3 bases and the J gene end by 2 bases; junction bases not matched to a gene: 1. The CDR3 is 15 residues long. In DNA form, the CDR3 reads TGCGCCAGCAGTGAAGGACAGGGGGCCACAGATACGCAGTATTTT. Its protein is CASSEGQGATDTQYF.

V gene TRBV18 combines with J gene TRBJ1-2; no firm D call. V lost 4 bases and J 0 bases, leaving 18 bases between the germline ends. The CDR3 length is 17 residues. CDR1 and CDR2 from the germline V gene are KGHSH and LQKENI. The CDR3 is CASSRSTVKSSNYGYTF. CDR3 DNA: TGTGCCAGCTCACGGAGTACGGTGAAGAGCTCTAACTATGGCTACACCTTC.

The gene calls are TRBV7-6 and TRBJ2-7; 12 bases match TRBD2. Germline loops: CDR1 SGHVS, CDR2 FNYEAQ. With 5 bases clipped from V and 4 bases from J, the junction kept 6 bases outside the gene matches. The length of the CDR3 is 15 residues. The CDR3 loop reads CASSPEGTSGYEQYF. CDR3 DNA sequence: TGTGCCAGCAGCCCCGAAGGGACTAGCGGGTACGAGCAGTACTTC.

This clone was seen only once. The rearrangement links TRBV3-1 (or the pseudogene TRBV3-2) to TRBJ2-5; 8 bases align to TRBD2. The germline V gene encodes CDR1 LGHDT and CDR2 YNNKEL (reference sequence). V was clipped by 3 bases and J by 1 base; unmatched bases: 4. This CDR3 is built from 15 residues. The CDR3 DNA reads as TGTGCCAGCAGCCACATTCGGGGGGGCCAAGAGACCCAGTACTTC. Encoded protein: CASSHIRGGQETQYF.

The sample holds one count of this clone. DNA of the CDR3: TGCGCCAGCACCATAAATTTCCGGGCCGGGGAGCTGTTTTTT. This translates into CASTINFRAGELFF. V gene TRBV4-3 combines with J gene TRBJ2-2; D unclear. Germline CDR1 reads LGHNA; CDR2 reads YSLEER. The CDR3 covers 14 residues. Trimming removed 7 bases from V and 6 bases from J, with 15 bases in between.

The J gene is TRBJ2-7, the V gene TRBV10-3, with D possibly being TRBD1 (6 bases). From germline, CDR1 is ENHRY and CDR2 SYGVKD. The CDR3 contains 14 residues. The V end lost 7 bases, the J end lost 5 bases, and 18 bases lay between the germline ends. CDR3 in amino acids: CAITPQGPSDEQYF. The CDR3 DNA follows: TGTGCCATCACCCCACAGGGCCCTTCTGACGAGCAGTACTTC.

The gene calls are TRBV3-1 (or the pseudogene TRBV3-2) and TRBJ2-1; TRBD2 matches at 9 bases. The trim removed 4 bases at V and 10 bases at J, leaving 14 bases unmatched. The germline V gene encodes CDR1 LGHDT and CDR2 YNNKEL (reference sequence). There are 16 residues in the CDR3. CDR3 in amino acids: CASSLRGGGGAREQFF. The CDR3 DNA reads TGTGCCAGCAGCCTCCGTGGAGGCGGGGGGGCGCGGGAGCAGTTCTTC.

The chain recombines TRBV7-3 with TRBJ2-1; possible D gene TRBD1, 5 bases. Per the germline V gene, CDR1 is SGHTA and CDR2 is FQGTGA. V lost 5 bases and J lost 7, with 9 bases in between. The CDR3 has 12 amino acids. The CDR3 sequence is CASSPQGNEQFF. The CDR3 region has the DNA TGTGCCAGCAGCCCCCAGGGTAATGAGCAGTTCTTC.

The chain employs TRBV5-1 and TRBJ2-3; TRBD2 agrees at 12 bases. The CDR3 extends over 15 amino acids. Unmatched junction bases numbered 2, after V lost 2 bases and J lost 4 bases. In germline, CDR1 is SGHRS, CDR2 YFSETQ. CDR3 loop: CASSFLAGGSDTQYF. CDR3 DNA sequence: TGCGCCAGCAGCTTCCTAGCGGGGGGGTCAGATACGCAGTATTTT.

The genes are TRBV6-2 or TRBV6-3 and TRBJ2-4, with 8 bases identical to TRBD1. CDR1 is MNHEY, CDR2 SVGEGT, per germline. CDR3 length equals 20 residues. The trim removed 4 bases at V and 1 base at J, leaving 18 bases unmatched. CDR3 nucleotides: TGTGCCAGCAGTTTTTCTGGTCGGACAGGGTCGGCAAGGGCCAAAAACATTCAGTACTTC. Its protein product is CASSFSGRTGSARAKNIQYF.

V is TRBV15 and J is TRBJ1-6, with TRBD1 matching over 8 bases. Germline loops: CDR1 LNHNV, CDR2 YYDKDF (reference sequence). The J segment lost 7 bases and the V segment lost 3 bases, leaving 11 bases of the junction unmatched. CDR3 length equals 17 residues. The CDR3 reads CATSRGLPGQDNSPLHF. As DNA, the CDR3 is TGTGCCACCAGCAGGGGATTGCCGGGACAGGACAATTCACCCCTCCACTTT.

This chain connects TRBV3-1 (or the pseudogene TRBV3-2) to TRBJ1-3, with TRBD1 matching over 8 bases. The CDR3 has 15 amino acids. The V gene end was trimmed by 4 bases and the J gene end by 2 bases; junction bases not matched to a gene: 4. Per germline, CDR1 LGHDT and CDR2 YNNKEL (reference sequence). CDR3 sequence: CASSRPGQAGNTIYF. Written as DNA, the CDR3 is TGTGCCAGCAGCCGCCCGGGACAGGCTGGAAACACCATATATTTT.

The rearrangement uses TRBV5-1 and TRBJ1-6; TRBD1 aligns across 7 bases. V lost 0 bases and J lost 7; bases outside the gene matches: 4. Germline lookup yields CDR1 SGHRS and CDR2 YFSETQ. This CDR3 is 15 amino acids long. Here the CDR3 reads CASSLEGTENSPLHF. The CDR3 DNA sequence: TGCGCCAGCAGCTTGGAGGGGACAGAGAATTCACCCCTCCACTTT.

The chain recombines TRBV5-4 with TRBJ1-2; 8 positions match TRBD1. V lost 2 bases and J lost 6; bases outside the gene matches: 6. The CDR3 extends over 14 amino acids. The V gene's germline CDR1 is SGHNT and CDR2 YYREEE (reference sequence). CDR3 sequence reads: CASSLRQGADGYTF. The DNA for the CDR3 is TGTGCCAGCAGCTTAAGGCAGGGGGCGGATGGCTACACCTTC.

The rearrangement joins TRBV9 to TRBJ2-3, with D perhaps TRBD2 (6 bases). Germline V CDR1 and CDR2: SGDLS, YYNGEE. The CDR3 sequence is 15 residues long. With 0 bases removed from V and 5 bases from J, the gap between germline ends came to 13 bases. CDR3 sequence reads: CASSVDGGGGDTQYF. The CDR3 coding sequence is TGTGCCAGCAGCGTAGATGGGGGAGGCGGAGATACGCAGTATTTT.

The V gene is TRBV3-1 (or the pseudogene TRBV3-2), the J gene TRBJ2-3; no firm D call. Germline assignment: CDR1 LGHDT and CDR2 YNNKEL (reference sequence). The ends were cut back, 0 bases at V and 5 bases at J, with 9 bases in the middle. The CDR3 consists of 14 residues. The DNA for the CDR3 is TGTGCCAGCAGCCAAGATCTTTACGGAGATACGCAGTATTTT. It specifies CASSQDLYGDTQYF.